Listed below are T cell receptor beta chains from one sample, sequenced in a study of CD8 T cells in ankylosing spondylitis. TCRdb processed the 5' RACE reads anew with MiXCR; each CDR3 protein has one entry. Among more than 600,000 distinct CDR3 sequences listed, over 15% were seen once. Sequencing input: blood, either unsorted or a sorted T cell fraction (not recorded which). These receptors were collected from a male donor with ankylosing spondylitis. Both conserved end residues are part of each CDR3. A D gene is named only where the DNA matches it firmly. The size entry is marked missing in some rows and otherwise reads once, few, many or a size class.

j_call v_call d_call clone_size cdr3_nt cdr3_aa
TRBJ2-7 TRBV3-1 TRBD1 few TGTGCCAGCAGCCAAACGACAGGGGACCACGAGCAGTACTTC CASSQTTGDHEQYF
TRBJ2-2 TRBV6-1 . . TGTGCCAGCAGTGAAGAACCAGGGGACACCGGGGAGCTGTTTTTT CASSEEPGDTGELFF
TRBJ2-1 TRBV24-1 TRBD2 . TGTGCCACCGGACTAGCGAAAAACAATGAGCAGTTCTTC CATGLAKNNEQFF
TRBJ2-3 TRBV5-1 TRBD2 few TGCGCCAGCAGCCGTAGAGGGGAACTAGCGGGTGGCACAGATACGCAGTATTTT CASSRRGELAGGTDTQYF
TRBJ2-1 TRBV20-1 TRBD2 . TGCAGTGCTTCCAGGACTAGCGGATACAATGAGCAGTTCTTC CSASRTSGYNEQFF
TRBJ2-7 TRBV28 . . TGTGCCAGCTTTGACGGGACCTCCTACGAGCAGTACTTC CASFDGTSYEQYF
TRBJ2-7 TRBV3-1 TRBD1 few TGTGCCAGCAGCCAAGTTGGACAGGGAGAGTACTTC CASSQVGQGEYF
TRBJ2-5 TRBV2 . . TGTGCCAGCAGTGTGGGAGGTGCCCGGGGGTGGCTACAAGAGACCCAGTACTTC CASSVGGARGWLQETQYF
TRBJ2-5 TRBV6-1 . few TGTGCCAGCAGTGAAAATCGACTAAAACTAATAGGGCAAGAGACCCAGTACTTC CASSENRLKLIGQETQYF
TRBJ2-5 TRBV11-2 . few TGTGCCAGCAGCTTAGATGGTGGGACCCAGTACTTC CASSLDGGTQYF
TRBJ1-4 TRBV12-3/TRBV12-4 TRBD1 . TGTGCCAGCAGTTTAGAAGCCGGGACAGTCCTACGGTTT CASSLEAGTVLRF
TRBJ1-4 TRBV7-8 . few TGTGCCAGCAGCCCGCTGCAGGTGTTTAATGAAAAACTGTTTTTT CASSPLQVFNEKLFF
TRBJ1-1 TRBV20-1 TRBD1 few TGCAGTGGGGAGCCTACAGGGGGCCGCGTAGGGACTGAAGCTTTCTTT CSGEPTGGRVGTEAFF
TRBJ2-2 TRBV11-2 TRBD2 . TGTGCCAGCAGCTTAAAGTGGGGACTAGCGGGAGGTGTTAGGGGGGAGCTGTTTTTT CASSLKWGLAGGVRGELFF
TRBJ1-1 TRBV24-1 . . TGTGCCACCAGTGATCCCGAACTCCTGGACAGACGAAAAAGCACTGAAGCTTTCTTT CATSDPELLDRRKSTEAFF
TRBJ2-1 TRBV3-1 TRBD2 . TGTGCCAGCAGCCAAGGGGCGGCGGGGGGGGGCAATGAGCAGTTCTTC CASSQGAAGGGNEQFF
TRBJ2-7 TRBV7-2 . . TGTGCCAGCAGCTCCATTGACGGGACGTTCTACGAGCAGTACTTC CASSSIDGTFYEQYF
TRBJ2-3 TRBV24-1 . many TGTGCCACCAGTGATTACACAGATACGCAGTATTTT CATSDYTDTQYF
TRBJ1-5 TRBV5-5 . few TGTGCCAGCAGCTTCGGGGAGGACACTCTCAATCAGCCCCAGCATTTT CASSFGEDTLNQPQHF
TRBJ2-1 TRBV27 . . TGTGCCAGCAGTCCCTTAGCCCTCAGCTCCTACAATGAGCAGTTCTTC CASSPLALSSYNEQFF
TRBJ1-1 TRBV11-3 . . TGTGCCAGCAGCTTTCAGGGGACGAACACTGAAGCTTTCTTT CASSFQGTNTEAFF
TRBJ1-3 TRBV12-3/TRBV12-4 . . TGTGCCAGCAGTTGGGACACAGGCTCTGGAAACACCATATATTTT CASSWDTGSGNTIYF
TRBJ2-7 TRBV5-6 . . TGTGCCAGCAGCTTGCAAGGACGGACAGTCTACTACGAGCAGTACTTC CASSLQGRTVYYEQYF
TRBJ2-5 TRBV29-1 TRBD2 . TGCAGCGCCCTGCTCTTCGGCGGGAGGGCCAGGGGGGAGACCCAGTACTTC CSALLFGGRARGETQYF
TRBJ1-2 TRBV5-6 . . TGTGCCAGCAGCTTGGAGCTGTTGCTTAACTATGGCTACACCTTC CASSLELLLNYGYTF
TRBJ1-5 TRBV20-1 . few TGCAGTGTGAGGGGTGGAGGCAATCAGCCCCAGCATTTT CSVRGGGNQPQHF
TRBJ2-2 TRBV5-1 . . TGCGCCAGCAGCACGGACCGGCCGGCCGGGGAGCTGTTTTTT CASSTDRPAGELFF
TRBJ2-3 TRBV7-9 . . TGTGCCAGCAGCTCCCGGGAATATACGCAGTATTTT CASSSREYTQYF
TRBJ2-2 TRBV5-1 TRBD2 . TGCGCCAGCAGCTTGAGGACTAGCAACACCGGGGAGCTGTTTTTT CASSLRTSNTGELFF
TRBJ1-5 TRBV6-2/TRBV6-3 TRBD1 few TGTGCCAGCGAGGGGACAGGGTATCAGCCCCAGCATTTT CASEGTGYQPQHF
TRBJ1-3 TRBV6-5 . . TGTGCCAGCAGTTCCCCCCAAGTCTCTGGAAACACCATATATTTT CASSSPQVSGNTIYF
TRBJ2-2 TRBV11-2 . . TGTGCCAGCAGTCGGGGTCCTCGAGGGGTGCACGCCGGGGAGCTGTTTTTT CASSRGPRGVHAGELFF
TRBJ2-1 TRBV29-1 TRBD1 few TGCAGCGTCAGTGAGGGGGCAACGTCCTACAATGAGCAGTTCTTC CSVSEGATSYNEQFF
TRBJ2-3 TRBV7-9 . few TGTGCCAGCAGCCAAGACCTAGCCCGGGGTTCAGCAGATACGCAGTATTTT CASSQDLARGSADTQYF
TRBJ1-1 TRBV20-1 TRBD1 once TGCAGTGCTAGAGATCTCAAGGGGGCGCCTTCTGAAGCTTTCTTT CSARDLKGAPSEAFF
TRBJ2-7 TRBV28 TRBD2 . TGTGCCAGCAGTCCGCGGACTAGCGGGAGACACGAGCAGTACTTC CASSPRTSGRHEQYF
TRBJ2-3 TRBV4-1 . . TGCGCCACCCGCGCCGCCTACGGAGATACGCAGTATTTT CATRAAYGDTQYF
TRBJ2-5 TRBV7-2 . . TGTGCCAGCAGGCCTGCAGGTTCCCTACAAGAGACCCAGTACTTC CASRPAGSLQETQYF
TRBJ2-1 TRBV5-1 TRBD2 few TGCGCCAGCAGCTTGAGTCCTAGCGGGAGGTCTGTTGAGCAGTTCTTC CASSLSPSGRSVEQFF
TRBJ2-7 TRBV5-1 . . TGCGCCAGCAGCTTTGCCTACGGGGACTACGAGCAGTACTTC CASSFAYGDYEQYF
TRBJ1-4 TRBV6-5 . few TGTGCCAGCAGTTCCCCCGGGAGGGGTGGGGAAAAACTGTTTTTT CASSSPGRGGEKLFF
TRBJ1-1 TRBV20-1 . few TGCAGTGCGGGAACAGACCCGAACACTGAAGCTTTCTTT CSAGTDPNTEAFF
TRBJ1-3 TRBV12-3/TRBV12-4 TRBD1 few TGTGCCGGAGGGGGCGACACTGGAAACACCATATATTTT CAGGGDTGNTIYF
TRBJ2-3 TRBV9 . few TGTGCCAGCAGCCTTCCCCCGGACCGCAGCACAGATACGCAGTATTTT CASSLPPDRSTDTQYF
TRBJ2-7 TRBV20-1 . . TGCAGTGCTAGTGGAGTAGCAGCTTACGAGCAGTACTTC CSASGVAAYEQYF
TRBJ2-1 TRBV7-9 . few TGTGCCAGCAGCTTAGGTATACCCTTCTCCTACAATGAGCAGTTCTTC CASSLGIPFSYNEQFF
TRBJ1-5 TRBV5-1 . . TGCGCCAGCAGCTTGGTCGGGGTCGGGCCCCAGCATTTT CASSLVGVGPQHF
TRBJ2-1 TRBV20-1 TRBD2 . TGCAGTGCTAGGGGGATGGGGGGAGGGCCGGGTGAGCAGTTCTTC CSARGMGGGPGEQFF
TRBJ2-3 TRBV4-3 . . TGCGCCAGCAGCCAAGGTCCGGCCATAGGCGACGATACGCAGTATTTT CASSQGPAIGDDTQYF